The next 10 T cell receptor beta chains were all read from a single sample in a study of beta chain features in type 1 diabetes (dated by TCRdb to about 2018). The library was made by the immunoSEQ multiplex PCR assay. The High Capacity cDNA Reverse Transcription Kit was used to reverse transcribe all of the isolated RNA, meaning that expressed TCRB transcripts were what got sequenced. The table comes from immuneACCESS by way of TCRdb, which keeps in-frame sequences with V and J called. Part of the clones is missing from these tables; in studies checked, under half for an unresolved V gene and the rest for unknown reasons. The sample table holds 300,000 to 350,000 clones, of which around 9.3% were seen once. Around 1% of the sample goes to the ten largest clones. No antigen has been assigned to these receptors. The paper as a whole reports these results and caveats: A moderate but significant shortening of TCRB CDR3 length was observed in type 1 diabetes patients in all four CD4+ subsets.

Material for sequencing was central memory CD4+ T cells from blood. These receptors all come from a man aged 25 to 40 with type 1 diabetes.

CDR3 coding DNA: TGTGCCAGCAGGACAGGGGTCCCCTATAATTCACCCCTCCACTTT. This encodes CASRTGVPYNSPLHF. The chain has TRBV25-1 and TRBJ1-6, with 8 bases fitting TRBD1. Germline CDR1 and CDR2: MGHDK and SYGVNS. The V gene end was trimmed by 6 bases and the J gene end by 2 bases; junction bases not matched to a gene: 3. The CDR3 sequence is 15 residues long.

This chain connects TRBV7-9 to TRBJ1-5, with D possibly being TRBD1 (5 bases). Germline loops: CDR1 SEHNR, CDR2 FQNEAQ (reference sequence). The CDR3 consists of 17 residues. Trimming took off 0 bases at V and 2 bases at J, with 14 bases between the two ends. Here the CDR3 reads CASSLAVGLQGNQPQHF. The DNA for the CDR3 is TGTGCCAGCAGCTTAGCCGTGGGGCTACAGGGCAATCAGCCCCAGCATTTT.

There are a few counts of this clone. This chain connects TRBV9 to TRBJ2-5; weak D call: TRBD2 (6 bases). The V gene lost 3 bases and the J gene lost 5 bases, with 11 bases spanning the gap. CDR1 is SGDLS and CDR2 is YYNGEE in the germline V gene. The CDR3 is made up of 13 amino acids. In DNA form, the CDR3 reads TGTGCCAGCAGCGACGGAGGGACGGAGACCCAGTACTTC. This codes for CASSDGGTETQYF.

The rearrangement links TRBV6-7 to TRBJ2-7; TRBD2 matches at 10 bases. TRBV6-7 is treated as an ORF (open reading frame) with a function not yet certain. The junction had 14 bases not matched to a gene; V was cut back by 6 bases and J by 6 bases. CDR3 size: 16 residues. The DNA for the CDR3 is TGTGCCAGCAGACAACCCGGTGGGCTAGCGGGGGCCGAGCAGTACTTC. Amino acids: CASRQPGGLAGAEQYF.

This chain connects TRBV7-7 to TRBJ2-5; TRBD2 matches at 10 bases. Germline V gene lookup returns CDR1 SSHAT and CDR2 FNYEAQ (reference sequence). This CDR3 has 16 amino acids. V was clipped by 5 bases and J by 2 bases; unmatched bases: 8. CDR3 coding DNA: TGTGCCAGCAGCAACGTAGCGGGGGGATCTCAAGAGACCCAGTACTTC. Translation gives CASSNVAGGSQETQYF.

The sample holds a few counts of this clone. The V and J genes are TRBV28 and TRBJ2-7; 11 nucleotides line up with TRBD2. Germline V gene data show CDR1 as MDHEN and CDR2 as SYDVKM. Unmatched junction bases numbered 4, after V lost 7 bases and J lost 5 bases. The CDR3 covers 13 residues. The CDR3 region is CASIAGGLDEQYF. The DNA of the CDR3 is TGTGCCAGCATAGCGGGGGGGCTCGACGAGCAGTACTTC.

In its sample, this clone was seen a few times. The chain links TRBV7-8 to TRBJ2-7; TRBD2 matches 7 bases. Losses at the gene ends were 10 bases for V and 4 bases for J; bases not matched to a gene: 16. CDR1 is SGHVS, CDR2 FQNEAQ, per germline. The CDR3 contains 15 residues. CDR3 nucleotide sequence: TGTGCCACTACTTCCGGCGGGGGACTTGGGTACGAGCAGTACTTC. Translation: CATTSGGGLGYEQYF.

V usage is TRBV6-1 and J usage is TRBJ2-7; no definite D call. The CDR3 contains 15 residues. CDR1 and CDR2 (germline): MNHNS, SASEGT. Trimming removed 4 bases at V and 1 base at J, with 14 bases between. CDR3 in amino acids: CASSGTGEKSYEQYF. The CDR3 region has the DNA TGTGCCAGCAGTGGGACCGGTGAAAAATCCTACGAGCAGTACTTC.

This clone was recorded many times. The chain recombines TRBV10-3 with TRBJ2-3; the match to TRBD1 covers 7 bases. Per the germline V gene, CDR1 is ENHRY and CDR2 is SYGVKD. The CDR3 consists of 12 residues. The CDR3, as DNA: TGTGCGATTAACAGGGGAACAGATACGCAGTATTTT. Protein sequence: CAINRGTDTQYF.

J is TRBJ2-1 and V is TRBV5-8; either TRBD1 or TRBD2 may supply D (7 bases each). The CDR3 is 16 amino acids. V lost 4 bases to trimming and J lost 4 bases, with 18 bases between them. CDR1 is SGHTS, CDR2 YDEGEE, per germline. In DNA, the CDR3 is TGTGCCAGCAGCGTCCGGGAGGCAGGGGGTTACAATGAGCAGTTCTTC. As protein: CASSVREAGGYNEQFF.